This T cell receptor beta chain came from a study of graft-versus-host responses after intestinal transplantation. Turning to the study itself: Induction using anti-thymocyte globulin, followed by tacrolimus and steroids for two to three years, was given to all recipients.

Study observations and caveats: Allografts of patients with graft-donor T cell macrochimerism showed high graft-versus-host to host-versus-graft clone ratios. The authors found GvH clones in recipient marrow, some appearing first in ileum or blood.

A remark on this clone: As yet, its antigen is unknown.

The repertoire was sequenced with immunoSEQ multiplex PCR; TCRdb's copy has only in-frame clones and lacks some. The sample yields 90,000 to 120,000 clones, approximately 88% seen once. Trimming stripped 1 base from V and 7 bases from J, with 14 bases between. The CDR3 is 16 amino acids. CDR1 is SNHLY, CDR2 FYNNEI, per germline. The sequence came from a human donor who was the organ donor for an intestinal transplant. The gene calls are TRBV2 and TRBJ1-6; possibly TRBD1 for D (5 bases). Sequenced here: unstimulated CD4+ T cells sorted from spleen or lymph node cells, sampled before transplant. CDR3 residues: CASSEGPGRKNSPLHF. In nucleotides, the CDR3 is TGTGCCAGCAGTGAAGGGCCGGGACGGAAAAATTCACCCCTCCACTTT.